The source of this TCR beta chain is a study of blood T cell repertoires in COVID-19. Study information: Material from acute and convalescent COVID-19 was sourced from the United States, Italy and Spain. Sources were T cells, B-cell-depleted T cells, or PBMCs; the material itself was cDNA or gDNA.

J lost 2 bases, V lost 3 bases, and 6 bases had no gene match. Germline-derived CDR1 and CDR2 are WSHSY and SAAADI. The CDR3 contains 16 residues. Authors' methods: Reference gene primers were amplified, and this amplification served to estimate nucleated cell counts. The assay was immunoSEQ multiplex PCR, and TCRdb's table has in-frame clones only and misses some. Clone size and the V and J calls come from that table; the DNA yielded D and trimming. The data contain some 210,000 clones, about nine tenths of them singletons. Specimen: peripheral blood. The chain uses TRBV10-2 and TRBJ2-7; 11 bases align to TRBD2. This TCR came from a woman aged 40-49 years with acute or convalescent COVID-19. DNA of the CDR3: TGCGCCAGCAGTGAACTGCTAGCGGGGGGACCCTACGAGCAGTACGTC. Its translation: CASSELLAGGPYEQYV.